This T cell receptor (beta chain) is from a study of CD4 T cells in relation to SARS-CoV-2 and coronaviruses. TCRdb's table, derived via immunoSEQ multiplex PCR, lists solely in-frame clones and lacks some. Seen here are 40,000 or so clones, more than 65% observed once, and the top ten hold around 4.2%. Findings of the study overall: Monoreactive clones expanded significantly more to SARS-CoV-2 than crossreactive clones did. Around 62% of donors had memory CD4+ clonotypes crossrecognizing SARS-CoV-2 and common cold coronavirus spike.

The sample holds a few counts of this clone. Its antigen is undetermined. Germline V gives CDR1 MNHNY, CDR2 SVGAGI (reference sequence). J was trimmed by 7 bases and V by 7 bases; bases with no gene match: 15. This CDR3 contains 16 residues. The chain is built from TRBV6-6 and TRBJ1-4; 7 bases map to TRBD1. This TCR was sampled from an adult with COVID-19. The source material was naive CD4+ T cells from PBMCs, cultured in vitro. Indicated subset: naive CD4+ T cells isolated by negative enrichment. CDR3 bases: TGTGCCAGCACCAACCCCATGACAGGGTTTACTGAAAAACTGTTTTTT. This sequence encodes CASTNPMTGFTEKLFF.